A single T cell receptor (beta chain) is shown here with its context. The sample is drawn from a study of blood T cell repertoires in COVID-19. Turning to the study itself: Material from acute and convalescent COVID-19 was sourced from the United States, Italy and Spain. The cDNA or gDNA used as material had been derived from T cells, B-cell-depleted T cells, or PBMCs.

Followed longitudinally, the Seattle patients had been enrolled during active infection. In the authors' workflow: The authors estimated nucleated cell counts from reference gene primer amplification. Sequenced by immunoSEQ multiplex PCR; TCRdb stores in-frame clones only, minus some. The V and J calls and the clone size are those of that table, but D and trimming were determined from the DNA. Here the sample spans 300,000 or so clones, under 90% being singletons. V shed 7 bases, J shed 9 bases, and the junction held 12 bases outside the gene matches. Germline loops: CDR1 LGHNT, CDR2 FRNRAP. The CDR3 totals 14 residues.

The sequence came from a young woman with COVID-19, enrolled during active disease. The chain carries TRBV12-5 and TRBJ1-1; 9 nucleotides agree with TRBD1. Sequencing was performed on peripheral blood. CDR3 sequence reads: CASAQTGGSGKAFF. The DNA of the CDR3 is TGTGCTAGTGCCCAAACAGGGGGCTCGGGGAAAGCTTTCTTT.